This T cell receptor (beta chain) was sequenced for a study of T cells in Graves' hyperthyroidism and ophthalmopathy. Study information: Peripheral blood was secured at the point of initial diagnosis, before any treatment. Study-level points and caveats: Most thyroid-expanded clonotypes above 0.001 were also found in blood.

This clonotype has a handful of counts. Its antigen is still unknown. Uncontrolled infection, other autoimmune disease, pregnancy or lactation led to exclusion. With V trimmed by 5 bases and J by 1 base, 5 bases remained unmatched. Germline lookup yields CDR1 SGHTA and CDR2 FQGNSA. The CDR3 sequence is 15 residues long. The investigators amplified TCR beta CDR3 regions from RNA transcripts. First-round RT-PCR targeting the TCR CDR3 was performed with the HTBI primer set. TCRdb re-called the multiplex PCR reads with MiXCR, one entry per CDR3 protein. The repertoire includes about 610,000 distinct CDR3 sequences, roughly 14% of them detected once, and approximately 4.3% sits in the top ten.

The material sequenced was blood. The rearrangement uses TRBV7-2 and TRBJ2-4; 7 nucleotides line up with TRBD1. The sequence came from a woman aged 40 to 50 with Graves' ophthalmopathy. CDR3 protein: CASSPATGAKNIQYF. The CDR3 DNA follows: TGTGCCAGCAGCCCAGCGACAGGGGCCAAAAACATTCAGTACTTC.